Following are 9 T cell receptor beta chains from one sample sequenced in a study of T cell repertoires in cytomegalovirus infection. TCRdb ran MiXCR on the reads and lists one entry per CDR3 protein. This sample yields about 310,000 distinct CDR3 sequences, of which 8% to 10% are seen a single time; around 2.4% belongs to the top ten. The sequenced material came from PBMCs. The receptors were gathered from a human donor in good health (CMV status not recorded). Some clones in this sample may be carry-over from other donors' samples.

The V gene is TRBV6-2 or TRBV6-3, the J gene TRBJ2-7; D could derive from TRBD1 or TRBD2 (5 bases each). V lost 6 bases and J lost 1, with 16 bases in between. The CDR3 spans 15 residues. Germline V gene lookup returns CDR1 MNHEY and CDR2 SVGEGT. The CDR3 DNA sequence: TGTGCCAGCAGCTCCGACAGTCGACTATCCTACGAGCAGTACGTC. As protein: CASSSDSRLSYEQYV.

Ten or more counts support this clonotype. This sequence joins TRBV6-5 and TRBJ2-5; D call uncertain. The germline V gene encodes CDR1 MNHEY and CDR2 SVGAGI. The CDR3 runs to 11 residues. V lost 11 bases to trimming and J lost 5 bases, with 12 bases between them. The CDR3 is CAVVGGETQYF. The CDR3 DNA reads TGTGCCGTTGTGGGCGGCGAGACCCAGTACTTC.

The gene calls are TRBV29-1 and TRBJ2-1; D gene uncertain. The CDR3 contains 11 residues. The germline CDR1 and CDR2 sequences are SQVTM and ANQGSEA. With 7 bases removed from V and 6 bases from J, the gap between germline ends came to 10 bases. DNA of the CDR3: TGCAGCGGTGCAGTGTCCAATGAGCAGTTCTTC. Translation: CSGAVSNEQFF.

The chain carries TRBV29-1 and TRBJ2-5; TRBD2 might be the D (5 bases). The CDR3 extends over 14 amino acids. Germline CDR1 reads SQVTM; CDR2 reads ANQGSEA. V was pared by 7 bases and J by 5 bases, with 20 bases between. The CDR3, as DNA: TGCAGCGCCCTCTCGGGGAAGTATCCGGAGACCCAGTACTTC. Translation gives CSALSGKYPETQYF.

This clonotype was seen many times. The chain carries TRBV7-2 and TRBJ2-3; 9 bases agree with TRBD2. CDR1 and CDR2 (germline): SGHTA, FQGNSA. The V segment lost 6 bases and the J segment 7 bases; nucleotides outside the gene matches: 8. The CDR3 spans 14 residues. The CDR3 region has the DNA TGTGCCAGCAGTACTAGCGGGCGCATGAATACGCAGTATTTT. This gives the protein CASSTSGRMNTQYF.

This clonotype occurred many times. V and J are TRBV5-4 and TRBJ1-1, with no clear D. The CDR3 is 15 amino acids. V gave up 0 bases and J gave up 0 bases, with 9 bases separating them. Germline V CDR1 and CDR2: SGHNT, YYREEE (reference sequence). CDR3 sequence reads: CASSLASTLNTEAFF. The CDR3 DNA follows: TGTGCCAGCAGCTTGGCTTCCACCTTGAACACTGAAGCTTTCTTT.

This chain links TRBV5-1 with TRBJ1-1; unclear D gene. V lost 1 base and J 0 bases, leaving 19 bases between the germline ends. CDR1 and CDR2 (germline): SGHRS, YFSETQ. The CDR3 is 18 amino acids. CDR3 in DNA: TGCGCCAGCAGCTTGAAGACCAGGTCGCGGAGTATGAACACTGAAGCTTTCTTT. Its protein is CASSLKTRSRSMNTEAFF.

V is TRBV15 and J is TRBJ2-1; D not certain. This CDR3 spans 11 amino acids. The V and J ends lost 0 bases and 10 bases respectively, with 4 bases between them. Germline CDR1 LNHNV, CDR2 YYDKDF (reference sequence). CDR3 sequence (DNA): TGTGCCACCAGCAGAGATGGGGAGCAGTTCTTC. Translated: CATSRDGEQFF.

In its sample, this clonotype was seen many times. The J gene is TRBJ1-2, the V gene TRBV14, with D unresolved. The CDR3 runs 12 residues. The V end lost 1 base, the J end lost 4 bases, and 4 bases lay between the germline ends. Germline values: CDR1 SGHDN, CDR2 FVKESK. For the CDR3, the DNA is TGTGCCAGCAGCCAAGGAATCTATGGCTACACCTTC. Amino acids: CASSQGIYGYTF.